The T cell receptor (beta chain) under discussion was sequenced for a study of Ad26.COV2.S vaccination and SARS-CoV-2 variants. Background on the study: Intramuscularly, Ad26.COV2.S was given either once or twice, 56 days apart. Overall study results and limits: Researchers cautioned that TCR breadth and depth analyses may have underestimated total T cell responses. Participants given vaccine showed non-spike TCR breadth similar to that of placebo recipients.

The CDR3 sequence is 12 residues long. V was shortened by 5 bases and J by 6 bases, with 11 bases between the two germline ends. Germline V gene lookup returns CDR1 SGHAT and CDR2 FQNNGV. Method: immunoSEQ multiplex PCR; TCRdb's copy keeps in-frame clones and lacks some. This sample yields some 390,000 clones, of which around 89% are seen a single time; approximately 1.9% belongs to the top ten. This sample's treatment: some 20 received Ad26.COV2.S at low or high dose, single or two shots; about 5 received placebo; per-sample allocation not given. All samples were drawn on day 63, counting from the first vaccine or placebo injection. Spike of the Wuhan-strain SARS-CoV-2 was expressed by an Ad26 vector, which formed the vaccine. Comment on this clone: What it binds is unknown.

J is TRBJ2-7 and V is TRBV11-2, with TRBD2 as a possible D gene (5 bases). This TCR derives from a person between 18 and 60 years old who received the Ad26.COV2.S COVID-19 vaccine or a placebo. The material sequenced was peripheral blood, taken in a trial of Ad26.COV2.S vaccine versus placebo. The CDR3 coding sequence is TGTGCCAGCAGCGGGCGGCGGGCCGAGCAGTACTTC. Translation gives CASSGRRAEQYF.